These 30 T cell receptor beta chains originate from one sample sequenced in a study of cytomegalovirus exposure and HLA in healthy donors. With 60 Vbeta and 13 Jbeta primers, the PCR was carried out. Some clones are missing from TCRdb's copy, which holds only in-frame ones; the method was immunoSEQ multiplex PCR. There are 150,000 to 200,000 clones in the sample; around four fifths occur only once, and 1.7% lies in the top ten. Sequencing was carried out using PBMCs. These receptors were collected from a man in his forties or fifties in good health and CMV-seropositive.

A note on this clone: At one end, the junction sequence differs from germline, possibly due to a read error. The chain recombines TRBV11-2 with TRBJ2-7; 11 bases fit TRBD2. Germline CDR1 SGHAT, CDR2 FQNNGV. The CDR3 is 14 amino acids. In DNA, the CDR3 is TGTGCCAGCAGCCCTCCCTTAGCGGGAGGGAAAAGTCCCTTC. Translation gives CASSPPLAGGKSPF.

The rearrangement joins TRBV9 to TRBJ2-1; D is perhaps TRBD1 (6 bases). V was pared by 3 bases and J by 7 bases, with 14 bases between. Germline V gene lookup returns CDR1 SGDLS and CDR2 YYNGEE. CDR3 size: 14 residues. CDR3 nucleotides: TGTGCCAGCAGCGGAAGGGACACTTATAATGAGCAGTTCTTC. Encoded protein: CASSGRDTYNEQFF. Based on the CDR3 plus reference TRBV9 and TRBJ2-1, the full variable domain is DSGVTQTPKHLITATGQRVTLRCSPRSGDLSVYWYQQSLDQGLQFLIQYYNGEERAKGNILERFSAQQFPDLHSELNLSSLELGDSALYFCASSGRDTYNEQFFGPGTRLTVL.

The chain is built from TRBV5-6 and TRBJ2-5; D possibly corresponds to TRBD1 (5 bases). CDR3 size: 15 residues. Germline CDR1 and CDR2: SGHDT and YYEEEE. The V end lost 3 bases, the J end lost 0 bases, and 12 bases lay between the germline ends. This CDR3 reads CASSSLYRYQETQYF. As DNA, the CDR3 is TGTGCCAGCAGCTCACTTTACAGGTACCAAGAGACCCAGTACTTC.

The CDR3 loop reads CASSVERNQPQHF. The CDR3 DNA reads TGTGCCAGCAGTGTGGAGCGCAATCAGCCCCAGCATTTT. The chain combines TRBV6-1 with TRBJ1-5, with unresolved D. The V gene lost 4 bases and the J gene lost 2 bases, with 6 bases spanning the gap. This CDR3 has 13 amino acids. Germline CDR1 MNHNS, CDR2 SASEGT.

The chain links TRBV25-1 to TRBJ1-6, with D tentatively TRBD1 (6 bases). Germline lookup yields CDR1 MGHDK and CDR2 SYGVNS. The CDR3 has 14 residues. The CDR3 DNA sequence: TGTGGGGGACAACTAATAAACAGTAATTCACCCCTCCACTTT. It is translated as CGGQLINSNSPLHF.

The V call is TRBV13, the J call TRBJ2-7; TRBD1 matches 9 bases. CDR1 PRHDT and CDR2 FYEKMQ come from the germline V gene (reference sequence). The CDR3 loop spans 16 amino acids. J gave up 5 bases and V 5 bases, and 13 bases lay outside the gene matches. The CDR3 is CASSGPPGTGLNEQYF. CDR3 coding DNA: TGTGCCAGCAGCGGGCCCCCCGGGACAGGGCTGAACGAGCAGTACTTC.

This clone was counted once. V gene TRBV19 combines with J gene TRBJ1-5; 9 nucleotides match TRBD1. After removal of 6 bases from V and 6 bases from J, the junction contained 6 bases not matched to a gene. CDR3 size: 14 residues. Germline V gene lookup returns CDR1 LNHDA and CDR2 SQIVND (reference sequence). The CDR3 protein is CASREQGAGQPQHF. CDR3 bases: TGTGCCAGTAGAGAACAGGGGGCAGGTCAGCCCCAGCATTTT.

The CDR3 DNA reads as TGCGCCAGCAGCCAGGATAGCGGTGCGAACACCGGGGAGCTGTTTTTT. Translating it yields CASSQDSGANTGELFF. V usage is TRBV4-3 and J usage is TRBJ2-2; possibly TRBD2 for D (6 bases). Germline CDR1 is LGHNA and CDR2 is YSLEER. Trimming took off 3 bases at V and 0 bases at J, with 11 bases between the two ends. This CDR3 is built from 16 residues.

The chain recombines TRBV18 with TRBJ2-1; the D gene is possibly TRBD2 (5 bases). V lost 2 bases, J lost 12 bases, and 17 bases lay in between. The length of the CDR3 is 14 residues. Germline lookup yields CDR1 KGHSH and CDR2 LQKENI. The CDR3 sequence is CASSPTDSIMLQFF. CDR3 DNA: TGTGCCAGCTCACCAACGGACTCCATTATGTTGCAGTTCTTC. Based on the CDR3 plus reference TRBV18 and TRBJ2-1, the full variable domain is NAGVMQNPRHLVRRRGQEARLRCSPMKGHSHVYWYRQLPEEGLKFMVYLQKENIIDESGMPKERFSAEFPKEGPSILRIQQVVRGDSAAYFCASSPTDSIMLQFFGPGTRLTVL.

Here the CDR3 reads CASSQDSPGQGAIEQFF. The CDR3 nucleotides read TGTGCCAGCAGCCAAGACTCCCCGGGACAGGGGGCTATTGAGCAGTTCTTC. The chain uses TRBV14 and TRBJ2-1; 12 nucleotides line up with TRBD1. The V gene end was trimmed by 0 bases and the J gene end by 9 bases; junction bases not matched to a gene: 9. Germline CDR1 SGHDN, CDR2 FVKESK. CDR3 size: 17 residues.

The chain is built from TRBV7-9 and TRBJ1-1, with D possibly TRBD1 on 6 matching bases. V was shortened by 5 bases and J by 1 base, with 8 bases between the two germline ends. CDR1 is SEHNR, CDR2 FQNEAQ, per germline (reference sequence). The CDR3 runs to 13 residues. The CDR3 nucleotides read TGTGCCAGCAGCCGACAGGAGAACACTGAAGCTTTCTTT. This sequence encodes CASSRQENTEAFF.

This clone was counted a single time. The gene calls are TRBV5-8 and TRBJ2-7; TRBD1 agrees at 9 bases. Germline lookup yields CDR1 SGHTS and CDR2 YDEGEE. The CDR3 covers 14 residues. The V segment lost 5 bases and the J segment 1 base; nucleotides outside the gene matches: 4. The CDR3 region has the DNA TGTGCCAGCAGTCGGACAGGGGCATCCTACGAGCAGTACTTC. Translation gives CASSRTGASYEQYF.

This clone came up a few times. The CDR3 here is CASSEEVVETAFSGNTIYF. The CDR3 DNA reads as TGTGCCAGCAGTGAAGAGGTAGTGGAAACAGCATTCTCTGGAAACACCATATATTTT. The J gene is TRBJ1-3, the V gene TRBV6-1; D is unresolved. The germline V gene has CDR1 MNHNS and CDR2 SASEGT. This CDR3 comprises 19 residues. V lost 1 base, J lost 0 bases, and 19 bases lay in between.

This clone was detected once. The V call is TRBV7-3, the J call TRBJ2-3; TRBD2 aligns across 15 bases. Germline V gene data show CDR1 as SGHTA and CDR2 as FQGTGA. The CDR3 consists of 16 residues. Trimming cost V 3 bases and J 6 bases; bases outside gene matches: 4. Written as DNA, the CDR3 is TGTGCCAGCAGCTTCCGGACTAGCGGGAGGGCGGATACGCAGTATTTT. As protein: CASSFRTSGRADTQYF.

On this clone itself: Other nucleotide sequences from this sample produce the same CDR3. V is TRBV29-1 and J is TRBJ2-1; D gene ambiguous. V was shortened by 1 base and J by 0 bases, with 10 bases between the two germline ends. The CDR3 loop spans 15 amino acids. Germline V gene lookup returns CDR1 SQVTM and CDR2 ANQGSEA. CDR3 loop: CSVEGGLSSYNEQFF. The CDR3 coding sequence is TGCAGCGTTGAAGGCGGTCTGAGCTCCTACAATGAGCAGTTCTTC.

J is TRBJ2-1 and V is TRBV4-1; 13 nucleotides agree with TRBD2. Trimming cost V 1 base and J 5 bases; bases outside gene matches: 8. The CDR3 is made up of 18 amino acids. CDR1 and CDR2 (germline): MGHRA, YSYEKL. The CDR3 sequence: CASSQVDMGLAGHNEQFF. In nucleotides, the CDR3 is TGCGCCAGCAGCCAAGTCGATATGGGACTAGCGGGACACAATGAGCAGTTCTTC.

J is TRBJ1-3 and V is TRBV28; D gene ambiguous. Trimming removed 2 bases from V and 3 bases from J, with 11 bases in between. The CDR3 has 15 amino acids. The V gene's germline CDR1 is MDHEN and CDR2 SYDVKM. CDR3 nucleotide sequence: TGTGCCAGCAGTTTAGGAAGGAGGATTGGAAACACCATATATTTT. Encoded protein: CASSLGRRIGNTIYF.

The chain carries TRBV7-8 and TRBJ1-2; the D gene is possibly TRBD1 (5 bases). The CDR3 sequence is 15 residues long. V was pared by 4 bases and J by 1 base, with 13 bases between. The germline CDR1 and CDR2 sequences are SGHVS and FQNEAQ. The CDR3 region is CASSSQGISNYGYTF. The CDR3 nucleotides read TGTGCCAGCAGCTCCCAGGGAATTAGTAACTATGGCTACACCTTC.

The CDR3 loop is CASSPTGGSYNSPLHF. Here the CDR3 DNA reads TGTGCCAGCAGTCCGACAGGGGGCTCCTATAATTCACCCCTCCACTTT. This chain joins TRBV7-2 and TRBJ1-6, with 9 bases aligning to TRBD1. The CDR3 spans 16 residues. CDR1 SGHTA and CDR2 FQGNSA come from the germline V gene. V lost 6 bases and J lost 0; bases outside the gene matches: 3.

The chain links TRBV28 to TRBJ2-5; perhaps TRBD2 as D (5 bases). The CDR3 has 14 residues. The germline gives CDR1 MDHEN, CDR2 SYDVKM. The V gene lost 2 bases and the J gene lost 2 bases, with 9 bases spanning the gap. The CDR3 is CASSLGSRQETQYF. The CDR3 DNA reads as TGTGCCAGCAGTTTAGGGAGCAGACAAGAGACCCAGTACTTC.

The chain recombines TRBV11-3 with TRBJ2-5; D is perhaps TRBD2 (6 bases). Looked up from germline, CDR1 is SGHNT and CDR2 is YENEEA. V lost 1 base and J 4 bases, leaving 13 bases between the germline ends. The length of the CDR3 is 15 residues. The CDR3: CASSLGSGLGETQYF. The CDR3 nucleotides read TGTGCCAGCAGCTTAGGCAGCGGGTTGGGAGAGACCCAGTACTTC.

This chain connects TRBV27 to TRBJ2-7; 14 nucleotides agree with TRBD2. The CDR3 has 16 amino acids. Germline V gene sequence: CDR1 MNHEY, CDR2 SMNVEV (reference sequence). V lost 2 bases and J lost 4; bases outside the gene matches: 4. CDR3 residues: CASSLGGLAGAYEQYF. In nucleotides, the CDR3 is TGTGCCAGCAGTTTAGGGGGACTAGCGGGAGCTTACGAGCAGTACTTC.

The chain joins TRBV19 to TRBJ2-7; D is undetermined. Germline V gene lookup returns CDR1 LNHDA and CDR2 SQIVND (reference sequence). The CDR3 contains 14 residues. Trimming took 3 bases from V and 0 from J, leaving 9 bases between them. Written as DNA, the CDR3 is TGTGCCAGTAGTATTTTCAGGAACTCCTACGAGCAGTACTTC. Translating gives CASSIFRNSYEQYF.

The J gene is TRBJ2-1, the V gene TRBV7-8, with 13 bases matching TRBD2. J gave up 4 bases and V 6 bases, and 9 bases lay outside the gene matches. There are 17 residues in the CDR3. CDR1 SGHVS and CDR2 FQNEAQ come from the germline V gene. The DNA for the CDR3 is TGTGCCAGCAGACTAGCGGGAGGGCCCGGAACTTACAATGAGCAGTTCTTC. Encoded protein: CASRLAGGPGTYNEQFF.

This chain connects TRBV7-2 to TRBJ1-2; 8 positions match TRBD1. The J segment lost 5 bases and the V segment lost 1 base, leaving 9 bases of the junction unmatched. The CDR3 sequence is 16 residues long. The germline V gene encodes CDR1 SGHTA and CDR2 FQGNSA. CDR3 sequence: CASSLDGAGGLYGYTF. The CDR3 coding sequence is TGTGCCAGCAGCTTAGACGGGGCAGGGGGCCTTTATGGCTACACCTTC.

The genes are TRBV6-5 and TRBJ2-3; 7 bases agree with TRBD1. CDR3 length: 15 residues. Germline CDR1 MNHEY, CDR2 SVGAGI. V was clipped by 7 bases and J by 2 bases; unmatched bases: 9. The CDR3 here is CASTRTGTATDTQYF. The DNA for the CDR3 is TGTGCCAGCACTCGTACCGGGACAGCCACAGATACGCAGTATTTT.

V and J are TRBV29-1 and TRBJ2-5; 14 positions agree with TRBD2. The better agreement between TRBJ2-7 and the DNA end casts doubt on the J call. CDR1 is SQVTM, CDR2 ANQGSEA, per germline. There are 16 residues in the CDR3. CDR3 DNA sequence: TGCAGCGTTGATTCCGTTGGGACTAGCGGGAGCTACGAGCAGTACTTC. Translated: CSVDSVGTSGSYEQYF.

This chain links TRBV27 with TRBJ1-5; D call uncertain. Trimming shortened V by 3 bases and J by 2 bases, and 11 bases separated the two germline ends. CDR3 length equals 15 residues. Germline V gene lookup returns CDR1 MNHEY and CDR2 SMNVEV (reference sequence). CDR3 amino acids: CASSFTGSGNQPQHF. The CDR3 nucleotides are TGTGCCAGCAGTTTTACGGGAAGCGGCAATCAGCCCCAGCATTTT.

In its sample, this clone was seen a few times. The genes are TRBV2 and TRBJ1-2; tentatively, D is TRBD1 (6 bases). This CDR3 comprises 14 residues. The germline V gene has CDR1 SNHLY and CDR2 FYNNEI. Trimming shortened V by 10 bases and J by 5 bases, and 20 bases separated the two germline ends. The CDR3 region is CAIPPRGIGYGYTF. The CDR3 DNA reads TGTGCCATCCCCCCAAGGGGGATTGGGTATGGCTACACCTTC.

The V call is TRBV7-2, the J call TRBJ2-7; D remains unclear. Looked up from germline, CDR1 is SGHTA and CDR2 is FQGNSA. The CDR3 is made up of 13 amino acids. Between the trimmed V and J ends, which lost 1 base and 2 bases, there was a span of 6 bases. The CDR3 DNA is TGTGCCAGCAGCTTAGTTTCGGCCTACGAGCAGTACTTC. Its protein product is CASSLVSAYEQYF.